This entry lists 17 T cell receptor beta chains sequenced from one sample in a study of cytomegalovirus exposure and HLA in healthy donors. 60 Vbeta and 13 Jbeta primers were used in PCR. Profiled with immunoSEQ multiplex PCR; TCRdb holds only in-frame clones, not every one. The sample has about 160,000 clones, about 80% seen once. Sequencing was carried out using PBMCs. These TCRs come from a woman aged 45 to 65 in good health and CMV-seropositive.

The chain carries TRBV6-5 and TRBJ1-6; D is unresolved. V gave up 0 bases and J gave up 7 bases, with 7 bases separating them. Germline CDR1 and CDR2: MNHEY and SVGAGI. This CDR3 region has 14 residues. Written as DNA, the CDR3 is TGTGCCAGCAGTTACTCGCTCGGGAATTCACCCCTCCACTTT. Translating gives CASSYSLGNSPLHF.

This clone showed up just once. The chain joins TRBV11-3 to TRBJ2-3, with 10 bases identical to TRBD2. The length of the CDR3 is 15 residues. Germline V gene sequence: CDR1 SGHNT, CDR2 YENEEA. J gave up 0 bases and V 5 bases, and 2 bases lay outside the gene matches. CDR3 nucleotides: TGTGCCAGCAGCCGGACTAGCGGTAGCACAGATACGCAGTATTTT. Its protein product is CASSRTSGSTDTQYF.

The chain combines TRBV27 with TRBJ2-2; 14 nucleotides align to TRBD2. With V trimmed by 3 bases and J by 0 bases, 0 bases remained unmatched. Germline CDR1 MNHEY, CDR2 SMNVEV (reference sequence). This CDR3 is 17 amino acids long. The CDR3 loop is CASSLGLAGANTGELFF. The CDR3, as DNA: TGTGCCAGCAGTTTGGGACTAGCGGGAGCGAACACCGGGGAGCTGTTTTTT.

The genes are TRBV6-6 and TRBJ2-2, with D hard to call. V gave up 6 bases and J gave up 6 bases, with 5 bases separating them. Germline CDR1 reads MNHNY; CDR2 reads SVGAGI (reference sequence). The CDR3 runs 11 residues. CDR3 sequence reads: CASRAPGELFF. The CDR3 bases are TGTGCCAGCAGGGCACCCGGGGAGCTGTTTTTT.

This chain joins TRBV7-9 and TRBJ2-7; TRBD2 might be the D (6 bases). The CDR3 extends over 14 amino acids. V lost 2 bases and J lost 6, with 14 bases in between. CDR1 and CDR2 (germline): SEHNR, FQNEAQ (reference sequence). In nucleotides, the CDR3 is TGTGCCAGCAGCTTAAGCGGGCTTCGGGGCGAGCAGTACTTC. Translated: CASSLSGLRGEQYF. The full variable domain, completed using reference TRBV7-9 and TRBJ2-7, is DTGVSQNPRHKITKRGQNVTFRCDPISEHNRLYWYRQTLGQGPEFLTYFQNEAQLEKSRLLSDRFSAERPKGSFSTLEIQRTEQGDSAMYLCASSLSGLRGEQYFGPGTRLTVT.

The rearrangement uses TRBV4-3 and TRBJ2-7; unclear D gene. This CDR3 comprises 15 residues. Trimming removed 0 bases at V and 0 bases at J, with 9 bases between. From germline, CDR1 is LGHNA and CDR2 YSLEER. In DNA form, the CDR3 reads TGCGCCAGCAGCCAAGACCCTCTAAACTCCTACGAGCAGTACTTC. The encoded protein is CASSQDPLNSYEQYF.

The chain joins TRBV7-2 to TRBJ1-6; tentative D call: TRBD1 (5 bases). V dropped 6 bases and J dropped 0 bases, with 12 bases sitting between them. Germline V gene lookup returns CDR1 SGHTA and CDR2 FQGNSA. The CDR3 sequence is 16 residues long. The DNA for the CDR3 is TGTGCCAGCAGACGACAGTGGAGCTCCTATAATTCACCCCTCCACTTT. Its protein is CASRRQWSSYNSPLHF.

The rearrangement uses TRBV29-1 and TRBJ1-1, with D maybe TRBD1 (5 bases). Trimming shortened V by 7 bases and J by 7 bases, and 19 bases separated the two germline ends. The CDR3 is 13 amino acids. CDR1 is SQVTM, CDR2 ANQGSEA, per germline. The CDR3 loop reads CSANPWGEGEAFF. CDR3 DNA: TGCAGCGCCAACCCGTGGGGCGAAGGTGAAGCTTTCTTT.

The CDR3 DNA sequence: TGCGCCAGCAGCCAAGATGCGGGACAGGGTCGCGGCTACACCTTC. Translating it yields CASSQDAGQGRGYTF. The rearrangement uses TRBV4-3 and TRBJ1-2, with 9 bases fitting TRBD1. This CDR3 spans 15 amino acids. V gave up 0 bases and J gave up 8 bases; unmatched junction bases: 7. In germline, CDR1 is LGHNA, CDR2 YSLEER.

With respect to this clone: One end of the junction fails to match germline, which may point to a read error. The chain couples TRBV5-6 to TRBJ2-5; 9 nucleotides match TRBD2. The CDR3 is made up of 15 amino acids. CDR1 and CDR2 from the germline V gene are SGHDT and YYEEEE. In DNA, the CDR3 is TGTGCCAGCAGCTTTAGCGGGAGAATTGTAGAGACCCGGTACTTC. Translated, it gives CASSFSGRIVETRYF.

A note on this clone: It is likely a read error, because the conserved phenylalanine at the end of the CDR3 is missing. The CDR3 spells CASSPGHTGELFV. In nucleotides, the CDR3 is TGTGCCAGCAGTCCCGGGCACACCGGGGAGCTGTTTGTT. The J gene is TRBJ2-2, the V gene TRBV6-4; no clear D. Between the trimmed V and J ends, which lost 5 bases and 3 bases, there was a span of 7 bases. There are 13 residues in the CDR3. CDR1 and CDR2 (germline): MRHNA, SNTAGT.

This clone has a handful of counts. The V and J genes are TRBV15 and TRBJ2-7; 8 bases line up with TRBD1. The J segment lost 2 bases and the V segment lost 8 bases, leaving 8 bases of the junction unmatched. Germline-derived CDR1 and CDR2 are LNHNV and YYDKDF (reference sequence). The CDR3 runs to 14 residues. The CDR3 nucleotides read TGTGCCACCGGAAAAGACAGGGGACCCTACGAGCAGTACTTC. It specifies CATGKDRGPYEQYF.

Only a few counts were recorded for this clone. The rearrangement uses TRBV5-1 and TRBJ1-5, with 9 bases aligning to TRBD1. Trimming removed 6 bases from V and 1 base from J; junction bases left unmatched: 5. The germline V gene has CDR1 SGHRS and CDR2 YFSETQ. The CDR3 extends over 15 amino acids. CDR3 residues: CASTLGTGSNQPQHF. The CDR3 DNA sequence: TGCGCCAGCACACTCGGGACAGGGAGCAATCAGCCCCAGCATTTT.

The chain is built from TRBV28 and TRBJ2-2; D ambiguous. Germline-derived CDR1 and CDR2 are MDHEN and SYDVKM. The CDR3 runs 13 residues. V shed 3 bases and J shed 6 bases, with 8 bases lying between them. In nucleotides, the CDR3 is TGTGCCAGCAGTTTCCCATCCCCCGGGGAGCTGTTTTTT. This gives the protein CASSFPSPGELFF.

This chain connects TRBV6-5 to TRBJ2-5; weak D call: TRBD1 (6 bases). CDR1 is MNHEY, CDR2 SVGAGI, per germline. This CDR3 comprises 14 residues. Trimming took off 5 bases at V and 4 bases at J, with 14 bases between the two ends. CDR3 nucleotide sequence: TGTGCCAGCAGTCGAACAGGGTTGGGAGAGACCCAGTACTTC. Its translation is CASSRTGLGETQYF.

The chain uses TRBV11-2 and TRBJ2-3; no reliable D call. This CDR3 region has 16 residues. Trimming left V 1 base short and J 0 bases short, with 11 bases between. From germline, CDR1 is SGHAT and CDR2 FQNNGV. CDR3: CASSLAMTPSTDTQYF. For the CDR3, the DNA is TGTGCCAGCAGCTTAGCCATGACTCCTAGCACAGATACGCAGTATTTT. Together with reference TRBV11-2 and TRBJ2-3, the CDR3 gives the full variable domain: EAGVAQSPRYKIIEKRQSVAFWCNPISGHATLYWYQQILGQGPKLLIQFQNNGVVDDSQLPKDRFSAERLKGVDSTLKIQPAKLEDSAVYLCASSLAMTPSTDTQYFGPGTRLTVL.

The chain links TRBV25-1 to TRBJ2-7, with 7 bases matching TRBD2. This CDR3 has 14 amino acids. Per the germline V gene, CDR1 is MGHDK and CDR2 is SYGVNS. The trim removed 2 bases at V and 2 bases at J, leaving 3 bases unmatched. This chain's CDR3 is CASSEERGAYEQYF. CDR3 in DNA: TGTGCCAGCAGTGAAGAACGGGGGGCCTACGAGCAGTACTTC.